Presented here are 2 T cell receptor beta chains from one specimen sequenced in a study of OX40 agonist ivuxolimab in advanced cancers. TCRdb keeps only in-frame clones here, not all; method: immunoSEQ multiplex PCR. The sample shows tens of thousands of clones, around 90% of them seen only once. The source material was CD4+ or CD8+ T cells sorted from blood, sampled in a trial of the OX40 agonist ivuxolimab. The receptors derive from an adult with an advanced solid tumor such as melanoma, head and neck, liver or kidney cancer.

This sequence joins TRBV7-2 and TRBJ2-3, with TRBD2 identical over 13 bases. Looked up from germline, CDR1 is SGHTA and CDR2 is FQGNSA. The CDR3 contains 15 residues. The V segment lost 6 bases and the J segment 3 bases; nucleotides outside the gene matches: 3. The CDR3 bases are TGTGCCAGCAGGACTAGCGGGAGGCTAACAGATACGCAGTATTTT. Residues: CASRTSGRLTDTQYF.

This clone was detected once. CDR3 loop: CASSLFASGNTIYF. The CDR3 DNA is TGTGCCAGCAGCTTATTTGCTTCTGGAAACACCATATATTTT. J is TRBJ1-3 and V is TRBV11-2, with D hard to call. Per the germline V gene, CDR1 is SGHAT and CDR2 is FQNNGV. The germline V and J ends were trimmed by 2 bases and 1 base, with 6 bases remaining between them. The CDR3 contains 14 residues. Based on the CDR3 plus reference TRBV11-2 and TRBJ1-3, the full variable domain is EAGVAQSPRYKIIEKRQSVAFWCNPISGHATLYWYQQILGQGPKLLIQFQNNGVVDDSQLPKDRFSAERLKGVDSTLKIQPAKLEDSAVYLCASSLFASGNTIYFGEGSWLTVV.